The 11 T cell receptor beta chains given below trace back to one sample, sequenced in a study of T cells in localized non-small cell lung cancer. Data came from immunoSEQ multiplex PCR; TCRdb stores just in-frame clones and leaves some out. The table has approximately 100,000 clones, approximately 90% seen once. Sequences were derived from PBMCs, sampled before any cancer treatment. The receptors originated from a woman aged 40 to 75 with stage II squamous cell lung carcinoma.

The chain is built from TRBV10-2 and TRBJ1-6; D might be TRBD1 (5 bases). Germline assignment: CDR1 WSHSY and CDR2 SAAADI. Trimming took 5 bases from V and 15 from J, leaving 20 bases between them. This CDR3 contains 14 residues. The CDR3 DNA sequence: TGCGCCAGCAGTTTCGCCCGGACACCGTATAACCTCCACTTT. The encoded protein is CASSFARTPYNLHF.

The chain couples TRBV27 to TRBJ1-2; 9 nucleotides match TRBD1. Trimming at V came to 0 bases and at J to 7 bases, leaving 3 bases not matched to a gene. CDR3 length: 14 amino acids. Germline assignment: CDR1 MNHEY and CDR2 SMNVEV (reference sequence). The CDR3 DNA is TGTGCCAGCAGTTTATCCTGGGACAGGGTTGGCTACACCTTC. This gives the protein CASSLSWDRVGYTF.

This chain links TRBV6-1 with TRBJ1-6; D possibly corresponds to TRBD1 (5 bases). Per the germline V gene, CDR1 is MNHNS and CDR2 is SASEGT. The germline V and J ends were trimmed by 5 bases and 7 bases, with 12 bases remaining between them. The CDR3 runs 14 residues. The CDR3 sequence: CASSPGLPNSPLHF. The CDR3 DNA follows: TGTGCCAGCAGTCCGGGACTTCCGAATTCACCCCTCCACTTT.

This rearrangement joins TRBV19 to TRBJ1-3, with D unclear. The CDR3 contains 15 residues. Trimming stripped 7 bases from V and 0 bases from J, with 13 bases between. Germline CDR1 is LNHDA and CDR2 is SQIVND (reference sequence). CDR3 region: CASTMGFSSGNTIYF. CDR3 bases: TGTGCCAGTACCATGGGGTTCAGCTCTGGAAACACCATATATTTT.

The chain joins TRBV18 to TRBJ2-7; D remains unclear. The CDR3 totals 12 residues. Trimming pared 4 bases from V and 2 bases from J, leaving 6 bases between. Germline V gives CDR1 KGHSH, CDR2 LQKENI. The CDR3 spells CASSQGTYEQYF. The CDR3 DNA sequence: TGTGCCAGCTCACAAGGGACCTACGAGCAGTACTTC. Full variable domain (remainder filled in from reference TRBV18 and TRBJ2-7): NAGVMQNPRHLVRRRGQEARLRCSPMKGHSHVYWYRQLPEEGLKFMVYLQKENIIDESGMPKERFSAEFPKEGPSILRIQQVVRGDSAAYFCASSQGTYEQYFGPGTRLTVT.

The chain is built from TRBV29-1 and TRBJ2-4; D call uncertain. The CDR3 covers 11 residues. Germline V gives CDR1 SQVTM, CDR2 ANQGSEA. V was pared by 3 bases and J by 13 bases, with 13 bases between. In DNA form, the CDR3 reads TGCAGCGTTGATTTATCGGCACAACAGTACTTC. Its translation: CSVDLSAQQYF.

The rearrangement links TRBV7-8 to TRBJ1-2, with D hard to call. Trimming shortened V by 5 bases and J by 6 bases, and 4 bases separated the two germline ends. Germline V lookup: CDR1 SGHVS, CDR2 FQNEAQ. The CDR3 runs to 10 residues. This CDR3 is CASSHDGYTF. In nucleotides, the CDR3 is TGTGCCAGCAGCCATGATGGCTACACCTTC.

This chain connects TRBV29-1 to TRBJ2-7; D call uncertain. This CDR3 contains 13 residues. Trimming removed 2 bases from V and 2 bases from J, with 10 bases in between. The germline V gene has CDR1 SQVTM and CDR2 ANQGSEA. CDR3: CSVESQEPYEQYF. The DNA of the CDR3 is TGCAGCGTTGAATCTCAGGAGCCCTACGAGCAGTACTTC.

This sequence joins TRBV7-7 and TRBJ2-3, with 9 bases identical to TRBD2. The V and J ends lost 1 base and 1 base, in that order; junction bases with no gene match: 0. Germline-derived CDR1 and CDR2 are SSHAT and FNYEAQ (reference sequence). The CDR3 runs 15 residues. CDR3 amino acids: CASSLGTSGTDTQYF. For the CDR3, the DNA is TGTGCCAGCAGCTTAGGGACTAGCGGCACAGATACGCAGTATTTT.

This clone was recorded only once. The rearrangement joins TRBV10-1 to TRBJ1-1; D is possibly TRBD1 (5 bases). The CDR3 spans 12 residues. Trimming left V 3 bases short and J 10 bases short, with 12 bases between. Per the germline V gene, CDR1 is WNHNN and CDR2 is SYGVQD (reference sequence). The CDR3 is CASSEGTGRAFF. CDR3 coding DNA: TGCGCCAGCAGTGAAGGAACAGGAAGAGCTTTCTTT.

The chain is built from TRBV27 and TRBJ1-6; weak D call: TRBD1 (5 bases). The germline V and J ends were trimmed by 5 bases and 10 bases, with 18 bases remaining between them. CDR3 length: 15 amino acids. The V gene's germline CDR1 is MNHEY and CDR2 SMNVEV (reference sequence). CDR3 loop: CASSPRQGLLSPLHF. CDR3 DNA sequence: TGTGCCAGCAGTCCCCGGCAGGGTTTGTTGTCACCCCTCCACTTT.